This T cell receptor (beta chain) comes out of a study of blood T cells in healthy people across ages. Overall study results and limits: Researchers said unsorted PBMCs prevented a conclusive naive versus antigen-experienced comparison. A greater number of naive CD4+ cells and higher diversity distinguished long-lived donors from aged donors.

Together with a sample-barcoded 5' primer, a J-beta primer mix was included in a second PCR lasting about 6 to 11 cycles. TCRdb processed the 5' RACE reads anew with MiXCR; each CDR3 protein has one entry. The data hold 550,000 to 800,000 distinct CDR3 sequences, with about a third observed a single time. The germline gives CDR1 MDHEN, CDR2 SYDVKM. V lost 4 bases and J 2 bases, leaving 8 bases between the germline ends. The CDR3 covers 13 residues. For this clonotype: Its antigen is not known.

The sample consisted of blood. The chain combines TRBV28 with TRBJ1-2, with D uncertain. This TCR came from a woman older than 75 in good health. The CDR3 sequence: CASSSSPNYGYTF. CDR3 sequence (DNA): TGTGCCAGCAGTTCGTCCCCGAACTATGGCTACACCTTC.